The 24 T cell receptor beta chains below come from one sample, sequenced in a study of technical replicates of blood from a few donors. Using immunoSEQ multiplex PCR, the repertoire was profiled, and TCRdb retains in-frame clones only, with some absent. The sample records tens of thousands of clones, approximately 90% being singletons. Material: PBMCs. The source of these receptors is a human donor in good health. Some clones in this sample may be carry-over from other donors' samples.

This sequence joins TRBV5-8 and TRBJ1-1; the D is unclear. The CDR3 length is 13 residues. The germline CDR1 and CDR2 sequences are SGHTS and YDEGEE. Trimming left V 6 bases short and J 8 bases short, with 17 bases between. CDR3: CASTLIPFREAFF. The CDR3 bases are TGTGCCAGCACCCTAATCCCCTTTCGGGAAGCTTTCTTT. Filled out from reference TRBV5-8 and TRBJ1-1, the complete variable domain reads EAGVTQSPTHLIKTRGQQATLRCSPISGHTSVYWYQQALGLGLQFLLWYDEGEERNRGNFPPRFSGRQFPNYSSELNVNALELEDSALYLCASTLIPFREAFFGQGTRLTVV.

The V call is TRBV5-6, the J call TRBJ2-7, with TRBD2 as a possible D gene (5 bases). The CDR3 has 14 amino acids. Trimming shortened V by 0 bases and J by 0 bases, and 7 bases separated the two germline ends. Per germline, CDR1 SGHDT and CDR2 YYEEEE. The CDR3 region is CASSLAGSSYEQYF. The CDR3 DNA sequence: TGTGCCAGCAGCTTGGCGGGGAGCTCCTACGAGCAGTACTTC.

This clone was seen once. V and J are TRBV7-2 and TRBJ1-2, with D unresolved. V was trimmed by 7 bases and J by 2 bases, leaving 14 bases between them. The CDR3 runs 14 residues. Germline CDR1 and CDR2: SGHTA and FQGNSA. CDR3 sequence reads: CASILSPVNYGYTF. The CDR3 nucleotides are TGTGCCAGCATCCTTAGCCCAGTCAACTATGGCTACACCTTC. The full variable domain, in which reference TRBV7-2 and TRBJ1-2 provide the parts outside the CDR3, is GAGVSQSPSNKVTEKGKDVELRCDPISGHTALYWYRQSLGQGLEFLIYFQGNSAPDKSGLPSDRFSAERTGGSVSTLTIQRTQQEDSAVYLCASILSPVNYGYTFGSGTRLTVV.

The genes are TRBV2 and TRBJ2-5; 9 bases are a match to TRBD1. Germline V lookup: CDR1 SNHLY, CDR2 FYNNEI. The CDR3 has 16 residues. V dropped 3 bases and J dropped 5; count of bases not matched to a gene: 10. Here the CDR3 reads CASSDQDRGLGETQYF. CDR3 DNA: TGTGCCAGCAGTGACCAGGACAGGGGACTTGGGGAGACCCAGTACTTC.

The V call is TRBV7-9, the J call TRBJ2-7; TRBD2 aligns across 8 bases. Looked up from germline, CDR1 is SEHNR and CDR2 is FQNEAQ (reference sequence). The CDR3 is made up of 15 amino acids. Trimming cost V 3 bases and J 1 base; bases outside gene matches: 5. The CDR3 spells CASSLEGLVSYEQYF. In DNA form, the CDR3 reads TGTGCCAGCAGCTTGGAGGGACTAGTTTCCTACGAGCAGTACTTC. The variable domain in full, completed from reference TRBV7-9 and TRBJ2-7, reads DTGVSQNPRHKITKRGQNVTFRCDPISEHNRLYWYRQTLGQGPEFLTYFQNEAQLEKSRLLSDRFSAERPKGSFSTLEIQRTEQGDSAMYLCASSLEGLVSYEQYFGPGTRLTVT.

This chain links TRBV7-9 with TRBJ2-1, with 8 bases matching TRBD1. The CDR3 extends over 12 amino acids. After removal of 7 bases from V and 9 bases from J, the junction contained 5 bases not matched to a gene. Germline loops: CDR1 SEHNR, CDR2 FQNEAQ (reference sequence). The CDR3 spells CASTRQGFEQFF. DNA for the CDR3: TGTGCCAGCACCAGACAGGGGTTTGAGCAGTTCTTC.

This clone was counted a single time. The rearrangement links TRBV6-5 to TRBJ2-1, with TRBD2 matching over 9 bases. Germline CDR1 MNHEY, CDR2 SVGAGI. V lost 6 bases to trimming and J lost 4 bases; unmatched junction nucleotides: 7. The CDR3 runs to 15 residues. This CDR3 is CASRDFSGGYNEQFF. As DNA, the CDR3 is TGTGCCAGCAGGGACTTTAGCGGGGGTTACAATGAGCAGTTCTTC.

The chain uses TRBV18 and TRBJ1-5; D may be TRBD1 (5 bases). The ends were cut back, 6 bases at V and 7 bases at J, with 13 bases in the middle. This CDR3 has 13 residues. Per germline, CDR1 KGHSH and CDR2 LQKENI. In DNA, the CDR3 is TGTGCCAGCTCCCCCGGGGGTGGGCAGCCCCAGCATTTT. This sequence encodes CASSPGGGQPQHF.

This rearrangement joins TRBV7-2 to TRBJ2-3; a possible D gene is TRBD2 (7 bases). V shed 6 bases and J shed 1 base, with 20 bases lying between them. The germline gives CDR1 SGHTA, CDR2 FQGNSA. CDR3 length equals 17 residues. The CDR3 reads CASSPIGGAFRTDTQYF. The CDR3 DNA reads as TGTGCCAGCAGTCCCATAGGGGGGGCCTTCCGCACAGATACGCAGTATTTT. Full variable domain (rest looked up from reference TRBV7-2 and TRBJ2-3): GAGVSQSPSNKVTEKGKDVELRCDPISGHTALYWYRQSLGQGLEFLIYFQGNSAPDKSGLPSDRFSAERTGGSVSTLTIQRTQQEDSAVYLCASSPIGGAFRTDTQYFGPGTRLTVL.

CDR3 sequence reads: CASGGTDGNTIYF. DNA for the CDR3: TGTGCTAGTGGCGGGACAGATGGAAACACCATATATTTT. J is TRBJ1-3 and V is TRBV12-5; 7 nucleotides match TRBD1. Germline CDR1 is LGHNT and CDR2 is FRNRAP. With 6 bases clipped from V and 3 bases from J, the junction kept 2 bases outside the gene matches. This CDR3 has 13 amino acids. The full variable domain, completed using reference TRBV12-5 and TRBJ1-3, is DARVTQTPRHKVTEMGQEVTMRCQPILGHNTVFWYRQTMMQGLELLAYFRNRAPLDDSGMPKDRFSAEMPDATLATLKIQPSEPRDSAVYFCASGGTDGNTIYFGEGSWLTVV.

This clone was counted a single time. The V and J genes are TRBV4-1 and TRBJ2-3; no reliable D call. Germline assignment: CDR1 MGHRA and CDR2 YSYEKL. The CDR3 has 13 residues. The V gene lost 0 bases and the J gene lost 6 bases, with 7 bases spanning the gap. The CDR3 reads CASSQDFRDTQYF. Here the CDR3 DNA reads TGCGCCAGCAGCCAAGACTTCCGGGATACGCAGTATTTT.

This chain joins TRBV6-1 and TRBJ2-3; D gene ambiguous. This CDR3 has 14 amino acids. Trimming shortened V by 6 bases and J by 0 bases, and 10 bases separated the two germline ends. Per the germline V gene, CDR1 is MNHNS and CDR2 is SASEGT. The chain's CDR3 is CASRGQVSTDTQYF. The CDR3 nucleotides read TGTGCCAGCAGGGGCCAAGTAAGCACAGATACGCAGTATTTT.

This clone has only one observation. J is TRBJ2-3 and V is TRBV9, with a tentative D call TRBD2 (6 bases). V lost 4 bases and J lost 0, with 12 bases in between. CDR1 is SGDLS, CDR2 YYNGEE, per germline. CDR3 length: 15 amino acids. The CDR3 DNA follows: TGTGCCAGCAGCTTGGCGGGGACTAGCACAGATACGCAGTATTTT. Translation gives CASSLAGTSTDTQYF.

The genes are TRBV4-2 and TRBJ2-2; 7 nucleotides line up with TRBD2. CDR1 is LGHNA and CDR2 is YNFKEQ in the germline V gene. V dropped 3 bases and J dropped 7; count of bases not matched to a gene: 14. The length of the CDR3 is 17 residues. This CDR3 is CASSHQAGLESGGELFF. Here the CDR3 DNA reads TGTGCCAGCAGCCATCAAGCGGGGCTGGAATCGGGCGGGGAGCTGTTTTTT.

The chain joins TRBV7-8 to TRBJ2-5; D perhaps matches TRBD1 (6 bases). The germline V and J ends were trimmed by 8 bases and 5 bases, with 21 bases remaining between them. CDR3 length: 15 residues. Germline lookup yields CDR1 SGHVS and CDR2 FQNEAQ. CDR3: CASSLRTGWDETQYF. In DNA form, the CDR3 reads TGTGCCAGCTCCCTTCGAACAGGGTGGGATGAGACCCAGTACTTC.

This chain's CDR3 is CASSSYRAEGREAFF. CDR3 sequence (DNA): TGCGCCAGCAGCTCGTACAGGGCAGAGGGAAGGGAAGCTTTCTTT. The chain couples TRBV5-1 to TRBJ1-1; maybe TRBD1 (6 bases). V was pared by 3 bases and J by 8 bases, with 20 bases between. The germline V gene has CDR1 SGHRS and CDR2 YFSETQ. The CDR3 is 15 residues long.

The V gene is TRBV6-5, the J gene TRBJ2-1, with D unclear. Germline CDR1 is MNHEY and CDR2 is SVGAGI. CDR3 length: 13 amino acids. The V and J ends lost 8 bases and 0 bases respectively, with 8 bases between them. In DNA form, the CDR3 reads TGTGCCAGCCGTTCGTTCTCCTACAATGAGCAGTTCTTC. Residues: CASRSFSYNEQFF.

J is TRBJ2-2 and V is TRBV7-9; 7 nucleotides align to TRBD1. The CDR3 length is 15 residues. Germline trimming cut 6 bases from V and 1 base from J; bases unmatched to any gene: 5. Looked up from germline, CDR1 is SEHNR and CDR2 is FQNEAQ (reference sequence). CDR3 residues: CASSQNRGNTGELFF. The CDR3 DNA reads as TGTGCCAGCAGTCAGAACAGGGGGAACACCGGGGAGCTGTTTTTT.

V gene TRBV7-2 combines with J gene TRBJ2-2; 7 nucleotides agree with TRBD2. V lost 4 bases and J lost 4; bases outside the gene matches: 12. This CDR3 has 17 residues. CDR1 is SGHTA, CDR2 FQGNSA, per germline. The CDR3, as DNA: TGTGCCAGCAGCTCCCTCGGCAGCGGGAAACCCACCGGGGAGCTGTTTTTT. Its translation is CASSSLGSGKPTGELFF.

This sequence joins TRBV4-2 and TRBJ1-6, with D possibly matching TRBD1 (5 bases). The CDR3 has 15 amino acids. CDR1 and CDR2 from the germline V gene are LGHNA and YNFKEQ. V was shortened by 1 base and J by 14 bases, with 18 bases between the two germline ends. The CDR3 is CASSQVDSGRSALHF. CDR3 DNA: TGTGCCAGCAGCCAAGTAGACAGTGGGCGCTCGGCCCTCCACTTT.

The genes are TRBV5-4 and TRBJ1-2; D might be TRBD1 (5 bases). V lost 0 bases, J lost 6 bases, and 9 bases lay in between. Germline V lookup: CDR1 SGHNT, CDR2 YYREEE (reference sequence). There are 13 residues in the CDR3. The CDR3 DNA reads TGTGCCAGCAGCTTGGCCAGGGATCATGGCTACACCTTC. This sequence encodes CASSLARDHGYTF.

This chain connects TRBV5-6 to TRBJ1-1, with a possible D match to TRBD1 (5 bases). The CDR3 runs to 15 residues. The V end was cut by 1 base, the J end by 1 base, with 11 bases between. Germline-derived CDR1 and CDR2 are SGHDT and YYEEEE. Here the CDR3 reads CASSLRGYGNTEAFF. As DNA, the CDR3 is TGTGCCAGCAGCTTGAGGGGCTATGGGAACACTGAAGCTTTCTTT.

The chain links TRBV4-2 to TRBJ1-1, with 7 positions matching TRBD1. The CDR3 loop spans 16 amino acids. V lost 0 bases, J lost 1 base, and 5 bases stayed unmatched. Germline assignment: CDR1 LGHNA and CDR2 YNFKEQ. As DNA, the CDR3 is TGTGCCAGCAGCCAAGATTGGACAGGCGGGAACACTGAAGCTTTCTTT. It translates to CASSQDWTGGNTEAFF.

This chain links TRBV13 with TRBJ1-1; D gene uncertain. Germline values: CDR1 PRHDT, CDR2 FYEKMQ (reference sequence). Trimming took off 5 bases at V and 1 base at J, with 8 bases between the two ends. The CDR3 is made up of 13 amino acids. Here the CDR3 reads CASSPTENTEAFF. CDR3 DNA: TGTGCCAGCAGCCCAACAGAGAACACTGAAGCTTTCTTT.